This T cell receptor beta chain was sequenced in a study of human T cells and chemical hapten exposure. Overall study context: Patients received weekly diphenylcyclopropenone doses to the scalp throughout the approximately 24-week study. General study findings and limits: Expanded TCRs created a significantly greater count of big CDR3 similarity clusters than controls did.

The V end lost 3 bases, the J end lost 1 base, and 4 bases lay between the germline ends. The CDR3 contains 13 residues. CDR1 MNHEY and CDR2 SMNVEV come from the germline V gene (reference sequence). Remarks on this clonotype: The antigen remains undetermined.

As to time point: patch test 3, about 24 weeks after DPC sensitization. The sample's treatment: therapeutic diphenylcyclopropenone sensitization with weekly scalp DPC. Prior to application of each patch test, blood was drawn. Individual cDNA molecules received unique molecular identifiers in the library. MiXCR, run by TCRdb on the RACE reads, gives a single entry per CDR3 protein. The sample consists of approximately 86,000 distinct CDR3 sequences, about a tenth of them appearing once. The origin of this receptor is a woman aged 25-40 years with alopecia areata. Some clones in this sample may be carry-over from other donors' samples. This material consisted of whole blood, taken in connection with sensitization to the hapten diphenylcyclopropenone (DPC). This chain links TRBV27 with TRBJ1-5; unclear D gene. The CDR3 DNA is TGTGCCAGCAGTTTCGTCAGCAATCAGCCCCAGCATTTT. This translates into CASSFVSNQPQHF.